What follows are 23 T cell receptor beta chains derived from one specimen sequenced in a study of early T cells in non-severe SARS-CoV-2 infection. TCRdb fed the 5' RACE reads into MiXCR, producing one record per CDR3 protein. The sample carries some 48,000 distinct CDR3 sequences, roughly 4.5% recorded once. Sequencing input: whole blood. The source of these receptors is an adult who was a healthcare worker with PCR-confirmed SARS-CoV-2 infection or an uninfected control (not recorded which).

This clonotype was counted at least ten times. The chain combines TRBV5-1 with TRBJ1-1; 10 bases match TRBD1. Germline trimming cut 0 bases from V and 4 bases from J; bases unmatched to any gene: 6. Germline-derived CDR1 and CDR2 are SGHRS and YFSETQ. This CDR3 spans 16 amino acids. The CDR3: CASSLGQGARSTEAFF. In DNA, the CDR3 is TGCGCCAGCAGCTTGGGACAGGGGGCGAGGAGCACTGAAGCTTTCTTT.

This clonotype came up many times. V usage is TRBV7-2 and J usage is TRBJ2-1; no clear D gene. Between the trimmed V and J ends, which lost 3 bases and 4 bases, there was a span of 13 bases. Germline assignment: CDR1 SGHTA and CDR2 FQGNSA. This CDR3 has 15 amino acids. CDR3 sequence (DNA): TGTGCCAGCAGCTTCAGCCCTCCCCCATACAATGAGCAGTTCTTC. As protein: CASSFSPPPYNEQFF.

A few counts support this clonotype. The genes are TRBV19 and TRBJ1-5; D not resolved. Trimming cost V 5 bases and J 3 bases, with 8 bases left between them. The CDR3 length is 13 residues. Germline V gene data show CDR1 as LNHDA and CDR2 as SQIVND (reference sequence). CDR3 in amino acids: CASSGPTNQPQHF. CDR3 sequence (DNA): TGTGCCAGTAGTGGACCGACCAATCAGCCCCAGCATTTT.

This clonotype was found many times. This chain joins TRBV20-1 and TRBJ1-5, with 7 bases identical to TRBD1. V trimming: 3 bases; J trimming: 0 bases; junction bases outside the gene matches: 5. The CDR3 is 15 amino acids. The germline CDR1 and CDR2 sequences are DFQATT and SNEGSKA (reference sequence). The CDR3 here is CSASLGTASNQPQHF. The DNA of the CDR3 is TGCAGTGCTAGCCTCGGGACAGCTAGCAATCAGCCCCAGCATTTT.

This clonotype appeared many times. V and J are TRBV19 and TRBJ1-6; D uncertain. Looked up from germline, CDR1 is LNHDA and CDR2 is SQIVND (reference sequence). V lost 1 base, J lost 7 bases, and 14 bases lay in between. The CDR3 runs 16 residues. DNA for the CDR3: TGTGCCAGTAGTATAGGGGTGTTTCGCCTCAATTCACCCCTCCACTTT. This codes for CASSIGVFRLNSPLHF.

This clonotype was recorded many times. The chain uses TRBV5-5 and TRBJ2-7; D is perhaps TRBD1 or TRBD2 (5 bases each). The CDR3 has 14 amino acids. The germline CDR1 and CDR2 sequences are SGHKS and YYEKEE (reference sequence). Trimming left V 4 bases short and J 0 bases short, with 11 bases between. CDR3 protein: CASSPGTDSYEQYF. DNA for the CDR3: TGTGCCAGCAGCCCCGGGACGGACTCCTACGAGCAGTACTTC.

There are many counts of this clonotype. This chain links TRBV24-1 with TRBJ2-2, with 8 positions matching TRBD1. The ends lost 3 bases at V and 3 bases at J; junction bases unmatched: 8. Germline V gives CDR1 KGHDR, CDR2 SFDVKD. The CDR3 covers 17 residues. The CDR3: CATSDTPGQGDTGELFF. DNA for the CDR3: TGTGCCACCAGTGATACACCTGGACAGGGTGACACCGGGGAGCTGTTTTTT.

This clonotype turned up a few times. A read error is possible here, since a much larger clone lies one base away. The chain has TRBV5-6 and TRBJ2-3; D possibly corresponds to TRBD2 (6 bases). The CDR3 sequence is 16 residues long. Germline V gene data show CDR1 as SGHDT and CDR2 as YYEEEE. CDR3 sequence reads: CVSSLASGPSTDTQYF. DNA of the CDR3: TGTGTCAGCAGCTTGGCAAGCGGGCCTAGCACAGATACGCAGTATTTT. Full variable domain (outside the CDR3, taken from reference TRBV5-6 and TRBJ2-3): DAGVTQSPTHLIKTRGQQVTLRCSPKSGHDTVSWYQQALGQGPQFIFQYYEEEERQRGNFPDRFSGHQFPNYSSELNVNALLLGDSALYLCVSSLASGPSTDTQYFGPGTRLTVL.

This clonotype has more than one count but fewer than ten. This chain uses TRBV20-1 with TRBJ1-2; 7 nucleotides align to TRBD1. With V trimmed by 6 bases and J by 2 bases, 3 bases remained unmatched. Germline V CDR1 and CDR2: DFQATT, SNEGSKA (reference sequence). The CDR3 contains 12 residues. This chain's CDR3 is CSARGQNYGYTF. In nucleotides, the CDR3 is TGCAGTGCCCGGGGACAGAACTATGGCTACACCTTC.

This clonotype was counted at least ten times. This rearrangement joins TRBV10-3 to TRBJ2-3, with D tentatively TRBD1 (5 bases). Trimming removed 0 bases from V and 0 bases from J, with 10 bases in between. There are 16 residues in the CDR3. Germline-derived CDR1 and CDR2 are ENHRY and SYGVKD. The DNA of the CDR3 is TGTGCCATCAGTGAGTCTGACAGTTCTAGCACAGATACGCAGTATTTT. Amino acids: CAISESDSSSTDTQYF.

This clonotype was seen many times. The chain couples TRBV12-3 or TRBV12-4 to TRBJ2-7; D gene unclear. V lost 6 bases to trimming and J lost 6 bases, with 18 bases between them. The length of the CDR3 is 14 residues. DNA of the CDR3: TGTGCCAGCAGCCTTAACCGGCGGCCCAGCGAGCAGTACTTC. Translated, it gives CASSLNRRPSEQYF.

The table lists this clonotype with many counts. The chain is built from TRBV20-1 and TRBJ1-2; 8 bases agree with TRBD1. V was clipped by 5 bases and J by 3 bases; unmatched bases: 14. The CDR3 covers 16 residues. Looked up from germline, CDR1 is DFQATT and CDR2 is SNEGSKA (reference sequence). The CDR3 loop is CSAPEASGGGYYGYTF. The CDR3 coding sequence is TGCAGTGCTCCCGAAGCCTCAGGGGGCGGTTACTATGGCTACACCTTC.

This clonotype showed up many times. V is TRBV9 and J is TRBJ2-7, with TRBD2 matching 8 bases. Trimming removed 0 bases from V and 4 bases from J; junction bases left unmatched: 3. Per the germline V gene, CDR1 is SGDLS and CDR2 is YYNGEE. The length of the CDR3 is 14 residues. The CDR3 region is CASSVASGSYEQYF. The CDR3 DNA sequence: TGTGCCAGCAGCGTAGCCAGCGGGAGTTACGAGCAGTACTTC.

In this sample, this clonotype turned up many times. This chain links TRBV7-2 with TRBJ2-7; 13 bases fit TRBD2. CDR3 size: 19 residues. CDR1 and CDR2 from the germline V gene are SGHTA and FQGNSA. J was trimmed by 2 bases and V by 1 base; bases with no gene match: 11. This CDR3 is CASSLDPPPLAGGTYEQYF. The CDR3 coding sequence is TGTGCCAGCAGCTTAGACCCTCCACCACTAGCGGGGGGGACCTACGAGCAGTACTTC.

V and J are TRBV6-6 and TRBJ2-5; weak D call: TRBD2 (5 bases). The CDR3 loop spans 15 amino acids. Germline V gene data show CDR1 as MNHNY and CDR2 as SVGAGI (reference sequence). Between the trimmed V and J ends, which lost 0 bases and 5 bases, there was a span of 13 bases. The CDR3 loop reads CASSYSSTRGETQYF. In nucleotides, the CDR3 is TGTGCCAGCAGTTACTCAAGTACGCGAGGGGAGACCCAGTACTTC.

This clonotype showed up just a few times. The chain couples TRBV7-2 to TRBJ2-3; possible D gene TRBD2, 6 bases. The germline V gene has CDR1 SGHTA and CDR2 FQGNSA. V lost 3 bases to trimming and J lost 2 bases, with 12 bases between them. The CDR3 spans 15 residues. CDR3 sequence (DNA): TGTGCCAGCAGCTTCGCCGGACTAAACACAGATACGCAGTATTTT. Translated, it gives CASSFAGLNTDTQYF.

This clonotype was recorded many times. The V and J genes are TRBV7-2 and TRBJ2-5; D gene ambiguous. The CDR3 contains 15 residues. The germline V gene has CDR1 SGHTA and CDR2 FQGNSA. Trimming removed 1 base from V and 2 bases from J, with 11 bases in between. In DNA form, the CDR3 reads TGTGCCAGCAGCTTAGTGCCAGATATTCAAGAGACCCAGTACTTC. It specifies CASSLVPDIQETQYF.

This clonotype occurred many times. The rearrangement uses TRBV6-2 or TRBV6-3 and TRBJ2-5; unclear D gene. V was shortened by 5 bases and J by 4 bases, with 8 bases between the two germline ends. The V gene's germline CDR1 is MNHEY and CDR2 SVGEGT. This CDR3 comprises 12 residues. CDR3 protein: CASSNPVETQYF. The CDR3 bases are TGTGCCAGCAGTAACCCCGTAGAGACCCAGTACTTC.

This clonotype was seen a handful of times. This chain links TRBV4-1 with TRBJ1-5, with 7 bases identical to TRBD1. Per the germline V gene, CDR1 is MGHRA and CDR2 is YSYEKL. The V gene end was trimmed by 0 bases and the J gene end by 0 bases; junction bases not matched to a gene: 11. The length of the CDR3 is 19 residues. CDR3 region: CASSQDLPGGSISNQPQHF. CDR3 in DNA: TGCGCCAGCAGCCAAGATCTGCCAGGGGGATCGATTAGCAATCAGCCCCAGCATTTT.

Ten or more counts support this clonotype. The genes are TRBV6-4 and TRBJ2-3; D gene ambiguous. Trimming removed 3 bases at V and 8 bases at J, with 15 bases between. Germline assignment: CDR1 MRHNA and CDR2 SNTAGT. This CDR3 spans 14 amino acids. CDR3 nucleotides: TGTGCCAGCAGTGAAACATTCGGGCGAACTACGCAGTATTTT. It specifies CASSETFGRTTQYF.

The chain combines TRBV10-1 with TRBJ2-5; unclear D gene. Deletions cut 3 bases from V and 2 bases from J, with 7 bases between. Germline V gene data show CDR1 as WNHNN and CDR2 as SYGVQD (reference sequence). The CDR3 loop spans 13 amino acids. The CDR3 protein is CASSEAKQETQYF. The CDR3, as DNA: TGCGCCAGCAGTGAAGCGAAACAAGAGACCCAGTACTTC.

The V call is TRBV7-9, the J call TRBJ1-2; unclear D gene. Germline assignment: CDR1 SEHNR and CDR2 FQNEAQ (reference sequence). V was clipped by 1 base and J by 4 bases, with 4 bases between them. The CDR3 consists of 12 residues. CDR3 sequence: CASSLGAYGYTF. In DNA, the CDR3 is TGTGCCAGCAGCTTAGGGGCCTATGGCTACACCTTC.

This clonotype was observed many times. J is TRBJ2-3 and V is TRBV30; D remains ambiguous. The germline V gene encodes CDR1 GTSNPN and CDR2 SVGIG (reference sequence). The CDR3 contains 12 residues. V lost 1 base and J 10 bases, leaving 12 bases between the germline ends. The CDR3 nucleotides read TGTGCCTGGAGTGAGAGTCAAATTGCGCAGTATTTT. This sequence encodes CAWSESQIAQYF.